This T cell receptor (beta chain) came from a study of blood T cell repertoires in COVID-19 (dated by TCRdb to about 2020). Notes on the research overall: Samples covering the acute and convalescent phases of COVID-19 were provided by collaborators in the United States, Italy and Spain. The material from the prospective study consisted of cDNA or gDNA derived from T cells, B-cell-depleted T cells, or PBMCs. Subjects who had been exposed to COVID-19, were actively infected with it, or had recovered from it provided the deeply sampled blood TCRbeta repertoires that made up the dataset. The repertoires were released in a freely available public database meant as a resource for research on the immune response to SARS-CoV-2. The samples were drawn from the first 160 participants of the ongoing ImmuneRACE study and from 950 to 1,500 subjects provided by 6 global collaborators. The sample metadata nearly always contained a de-identified subject ID, COVID-19 status, age in years and sex. Where HLA class I and class II types were available, the types were taken from metadata supplied by the sample provider, not from assay-based typing. Broader findings and caveats from the paper: The quantity of clinical and demographic metadata differed by source and by participant and was supplied without curation.

Remarks on this clone: Which antigen it targets is not known. Base-call qualities are not available, and no considerably larger clone is one nucleotide away.

The collaborating institutions used their own protocols to collect whole blood in K2EDTA tubes. For TCRbeta analysis, collaborator samples were shipped as frozen whole blood, as isolated PBMCs, or as DNA extracted from either sample type. TCRbeta CDR3 regions were amplified from genomic DNA using the immunoSEQ Assay, a bias-controlled multiplex PCR. From the authors' description of their analysis: The number of nucleated cells in each sample was estimated from the amplification of reference gene primers within the assay. To quantify the absolute abundance of each unique TCRbeta CDR3 rearrangement, sequence reads were collapsed and filtered. For each sample, productive Simpson clonality was calculated as the square root of Simpson's diversity index across productive rearrangements. TCRdb obtained this table from immuneACCESS and retained in-frame rearrangements with V and J assigned. These tables miss some clones; where compared with another copy, unresolved V genes account for less than half of the shortfall, and the remainder is unexplained. The V and J calls and clone size are taken from that table; D and trimming were inferred from the DNA. The sample records more than 90,000 clones, less than 85% of which are singletons. 38% of the sample goes to the ten largest clones.

Inclusive of the bounding cysteine and phenylalanine, the CDR3 is 16 residues long. CDR3 DNA only is kept here, 48 bases in frame from base 1. V trim: 0 bases; J trim: 4 bases; unmatched bases: 2. The germline V gene (reference sequence) specifies SGHNT as CDR1 and YYREEE as CDR2. Recombination connected TRBV5-4 to TRBJ2-3; TRBD2 fits 13 bases in the junction. This clonotype originated in a man at least 80 years old with acute or convalescent COVID-19. Source material: peripheral blood. The base sequence is TGTGCCAGCAGCTTGGGTACTAGCGGGAGGGCAGATACGCAGTATTTT. The translation is CASSLGTSGRADTQYF.